Reported below is one TCR beta chain. Some clones are missing from TCRdb's copy, which holds only in-frame ones; the method was immunoSEQ multiplex PCR. The sample shows roughly 92,000 clones, about 89% of them seen only once. The record originates from a study of control samples from healthy donors and cancer patients. The receptor was derived from a woman in her fifties or sixties in good health. Sample: blood.

The CDR3 bases are TGTGCCACCAGCAGGGAGCGGACCACCGGGGAGCTGTTTTTT. Encoded protein: CATSRERTTGELFF. The V and J genes are TRBV15 and TRBJ2-2; TRBD2 might be the D (5 bases). Germline CDR1 is LNHNV and CDR2 is YYDKDF (reference sequence). V was cut by 3 bases and J by 4 bases, with 9 bases left in between. The CDR3 length is 14 residues.